This entry lists 18 T cell receptor beta chains sequenced from one sample in a study of cytomegalovirus exposure and HLA in healthy donors. Primers included in the PCR were 60 Vbeta and 13 Jbeta primers. Clones were sequenced by immunoSEQ multiplex PCR, and TCRdb holds only the in-frame ones, with some missing. The repertoire holds 160,000 or so clones, with 80% as singletons. Sequenced sample: PBMCs. These TCRs come from a young man in good health and CMV-seronegative.

V is TRBV30 and J is TRBJ1-2; a weak D match, TRBD1 (5 bases). V was clipped by 2 bases and J by 5 bases, with 6 bases between them. Germline CDR1 GTSNPN, CDR2 SVGIG (reference sequence). The CDR3 extends over 11 amino acids. CDR3: CAWSPGYGYTF. The CDR3 nucleotides are TGTGCCTGGAGTCCAGGGTATGGCTACACCTTC.

The V and J genes are TRBV6-4 and TRBJ2-7, with 9 bases aligning to TRBD1. Trimming cost V 5 bases and J 2 bases; bases outside gene matches: 10. The CDR3 runs to 16 residues. From germline, CDR1 is MRHNA and CDR2 SNTAGT. The CDR3 region has the DNA TGTGCCAGCAGTCCTCAGACAGGGGGGCCTACCTACGAGCAGTACTTC. This sequence encodes CASSPQTGGPTYEQYF.

The V call is TRBV28, the J call TRBJ2-1; 8 nucleotides match TRBD2. CDR3 length: 14 amino acids. V trimming: 2 bases; J trimming: 8 bases; junction bases outside the gene matches: 5. From germline, CDR1 is MDHEN and CDR2 SYDVKM. The CDR3 sequence is CASSLRGLVDEQFF. The CDR3 DNA reads as TGTGCCAGCAGTTTAAGGGGACTAGTGGATGAGCAGTTCTTC.

V gene TRBV7-9 combines with J gene TRBJ1-1; no clear D gene. The CDR3 totals 14 residues. Trimming removed 3 bases at V and 1 base at J, with 9 bases between. Germline-derived CDR1 and CDR2 are SEHNR and FQNEAQ (reference sequence). CDR3 sequence (DNA): TGTGCCAGCAGCTTGACCTCGGGGAACACTGAAGCTTTCTTT. This sequence encodes CASSLTSGNTEAFF.

The chain joins TRBV25-1 to TRBJ2-1; 8 nucleotides match TRBD1. The CDR3 spans 17 residues. The V gene's germline CDR1 is MGHDK and CDR2 SYGVNS. J lost 8 bases, V lost 1 base, and 13 bases had no gene match. The CDR3 loop reads CASSELRLGQGDDEQFF. CDR3 coding DNA: TGTGCCAGCAGTGAATTGAGGCTTGGACAGGGTGACGATGAGCAGTTCTTC.

This chain connects TRBV11-2 to TRBJ2-1; D not certain. V shed 2 bases and J shed 8 bases, with 19 bases lying between them. This CDR3 has 16 amino acids. Germline values: CDR1 SGHAT, CDR2 FQNNGV. The CDR3 sequence is CASSLNSLAVGDEQFF. The CDR3 DNA sequence: TGTGCCAGCAGCTTAAACAGTCTGGCCGTTGGCGATGAGCAGTTCTTC.

CDR3 residues: CASSQSQQGESNQPQHF. The CDR3 DNA is TGCGCCAGCAGTCAATCACAACAGGGAGAGAGCAATCAGCCCCAGCATTTT. The chain links TRBV23-1 to TRBJ1-5; possible D gene TRBD1, 6 bases. TRBV23-1 has ORF status, its function being uncertain. Trimming shortened V by 0 bases and J by 1 base, and 13 bases separated the two germline ends. The CDR3 is 17 amino acids.

This clone is a singleton in its sample. This chain connects TRBV19 to TRBJ2-3; TRBD1 aligns across 11 bases. J gave up 3 bases and V 6 bases, and 8 bases lay outside the gene matches. The CDR3 runs to 16 residues. From germline, CDR1 is LNHDA and CDR2 SQIVND (reference sequence). The DNA for the CDR3 is TGTGCCAGTAGACCTATCCGGGACAGGGGGACAGATACGCAGTATTTT. Amino acids: CASRPIRDRGTDTQYF. Full variable domain (missing parts from reference TRBV19 and TRBJ2-3): DGGITQSPKYLFRKEGQNVTLSCEQNLNHDAMYWYRQDPGQGLRLIYYSQIVNDFQKGDIAEGYSVSREKKESFPLTVTSAQKNPTAFYLCASRPIRDRGTDTQYFGPGTRLTVL.

The chain carries TRBV10-3 and TRBJ2-7, with TRBD1 identical over 10 bases. Germline V gene sequence: CDR1 ENHRY, CDR2 SYGVKD. CDR3 length: 19 residues. Trimming cost V 3 bases and J 0 bases; bases outside gene matches: 14. This chain's CDR3 is CAISDFSGTGDGRSYEQYF. Here the CDR3 DNA reads TGTGCCATCAGTGACTTCTCCGGGACAGGGGACGGACGCTCCTACGAGCAGTACTTC.

The table lists this clone with a few counts. The V and J genes are TRBV28 and TRBJ2-6, with TRBD1 matching over 7 bases. The germline gives CDR1 MDHEN, CDR2 SYDVKM. Trimming removed 5 bases from V and 0 bases from J; junction bases left unmatched: 4. The CDR3 consists of 16 residues. CDR3 bases: TGTGCCAGCAGTCCGGGACAGCTCTCTGGGGCCAACGTCCTGACTTTC. It specifies CASSPGQLSGANVLTF.

The chain combines TRBV28 with TRBJ1-1; D gene ambiguous. V was pared by 4 bases and J by 0 bases, with 6 bases between. The CDR3 is 13 amino acids. Germline V gene sequence: CDR1 MDHEN, CDR2 SYDVKM. Here the CDR3 DNA reads TGTGCCAGCAGTTATCTTTTGAACACTGAAGCTTTCTTT. It is translated as CASSYLLNTEAFF.

The genes are TRBV18 and TRBJ1-4; TRBD1 matches at 8 bases. There are 17 residues in the CDR3. Trimming took 3 bases from V and 1 from J; bases not matched to a gene: 7. Germline CDR1 KGHSH, CDR2 LQKENI. CDR3 DNA: TGTGCCAGCTCACCTCTACAGGGGGAGGTAACTAATGAAAAACTGTTTTTT. The encoded protein is CASSPLQGEVTNEKLFF.

The chain employs TRBV7-2 and TRBJ1-6, with D perhaps matching TRBD1 (5 bases). V was shortened by 6 bases and J by 3 bases, with 15 bases between the two germline ends. From germline, CDR1 is SGHTA and CDR2 FQGNSA. CDR3 size: 16 residues. The CDR3: CASSFETANYNSPLHF. The CDR3 nucleotides are TGTGCCAGCAGTTTCGAGACAGCCAACTATAATTCACCCCTCCACTTT.

Only a few counts were recorded for this clone. The chain recombines TRBV6-5 with TRBJ1-2; D gene uncertain. The CDR3 consists of 12 residues. Trimming cost V 5 bases and J 8 bases, with 12 bases left between them. The V gene's germline CDR1 is MNHEY and CDR2 SVGAGI. DNA for the CDR3: TGTGCCAGCAGTGCTGCAGGCTGGGGCTACACCTTC. Its translation: CASSAAGWGYTF.

The gene calls are TRBV27 and TRBJ1-6; D gene uncertain. V was clipped by 6 bases and J by 14 bases, with 23 bases between them. Germline CDR1 reads MNHEY; CDR2 reads SMNVEV (reference sequence). This CDR3 has 15 amino acids. CDR3 sequence: CASSPLGRTAMALHF. The CDR3 DNA reads TGTGCCAGCAGCCCTCTTGGCCGAACCGCAATGGCCCTCCACTTT.

This chain joins TRBV6-6 and TRBJ2-3; perhaps TRBD2 as D (5 bases). The CDR3 contains 11 residues. CDR1 and CDR2 (germline): MNHNY, SVGAGI (reference sequence). Trimming took off 9 bases at V and 3 bases at J, with 7 bases between the two ends. The CDR3 sequence: CASRGTDTQYF. The CDR3, as DNA: TGTGCCAGTAGAGGGACAGATACGCAGTATTTT.

The rearrangement joins TRBV4-1 to TRBJ1-3, with D unclear. Trimming took 1 base from V and 0 from J, leaving 4 bases between them. The CDR3 totals 14 residues. Germline V gene sequence: CDR1 MGHRA, CDR2 YSYEKL. This CDR3 reads CASSQVASGNTIYF. The DNA for the CDR3 is TGCGCCAGCAGCCAAGTGGCCTCTGGAAACACCATATATTTT.

The genes are TRBV19 and TRBJ2-4, with a weak D call TRBD2 (6 bases). Germline V gene data show CDR1 as LNHDA and CDR2 as SQIVND (reference sequence). V was shortened by 5 bases and J by 0 bases, with 11 bases between the two germline ends. CDR3 length: 15 residues. The CDR3 reads CASSHRREAKNIQYF. CDR3 in DNA: TGTGCCAGTAGTCACCGGCGGGAAGCCAAAAACATTCAGTACTTC.